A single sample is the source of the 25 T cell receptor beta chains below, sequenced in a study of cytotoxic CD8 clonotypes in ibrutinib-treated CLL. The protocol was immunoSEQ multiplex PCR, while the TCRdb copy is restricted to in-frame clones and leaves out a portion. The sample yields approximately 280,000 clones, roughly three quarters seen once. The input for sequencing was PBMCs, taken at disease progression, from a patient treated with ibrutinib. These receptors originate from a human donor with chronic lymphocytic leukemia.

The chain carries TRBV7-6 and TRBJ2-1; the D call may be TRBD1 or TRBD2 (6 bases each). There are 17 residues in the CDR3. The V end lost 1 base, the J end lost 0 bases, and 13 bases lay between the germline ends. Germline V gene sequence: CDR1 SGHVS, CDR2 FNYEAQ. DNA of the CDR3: TGTGCCAGCAGCTTAGACCTGGGGGGCTACTCCTACAATGAGCAGTTCTTC. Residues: CASSLDLGGYSYNEQFF.

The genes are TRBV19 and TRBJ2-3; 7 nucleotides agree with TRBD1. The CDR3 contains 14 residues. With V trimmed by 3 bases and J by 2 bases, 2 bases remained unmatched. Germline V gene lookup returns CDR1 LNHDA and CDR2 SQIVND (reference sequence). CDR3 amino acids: CASSMGQPTDTQYF. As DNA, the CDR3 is TGTGCCAGTAGTATGGGACAGCCCACAGATACGCAGTATTTT.

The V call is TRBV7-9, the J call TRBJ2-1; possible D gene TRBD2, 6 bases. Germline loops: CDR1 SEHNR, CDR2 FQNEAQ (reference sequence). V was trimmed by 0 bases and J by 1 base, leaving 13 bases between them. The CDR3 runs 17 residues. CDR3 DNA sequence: TGTGCCAGCAGCTTAGCCCCGCACGCGGGGTCCTACAATGAGCAGTTCTTC. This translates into CASSLAPHAGSYNEQFF.

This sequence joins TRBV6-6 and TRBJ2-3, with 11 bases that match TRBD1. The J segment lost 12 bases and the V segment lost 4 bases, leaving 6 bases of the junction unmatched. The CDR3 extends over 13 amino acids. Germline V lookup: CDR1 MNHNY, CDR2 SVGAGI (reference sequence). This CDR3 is CASSSRTGGAQYF. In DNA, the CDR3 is TGTGCCAGCAGTTCCCGGACAGGGGGCGCCCAGTATTTT.

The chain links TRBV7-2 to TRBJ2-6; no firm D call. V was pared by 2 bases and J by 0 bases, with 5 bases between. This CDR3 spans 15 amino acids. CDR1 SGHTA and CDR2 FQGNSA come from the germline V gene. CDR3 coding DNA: TGTGCCAGCAGCTTATGGTCCTCTGGGGCCAACGTCCTGACTTTC. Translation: CASSLWSSGANVLTF. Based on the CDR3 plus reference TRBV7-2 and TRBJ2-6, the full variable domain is GAGVSQSPSNKVTEKGKDVELRCDPISGHTALYWYRQSLGQGLEFLIYFQGNSAPDKSGLPSDRFSAERTGGSVSTLTIQRTQQEDSAVYLCASSLWSSGANVLTFGAGSRLTVL.

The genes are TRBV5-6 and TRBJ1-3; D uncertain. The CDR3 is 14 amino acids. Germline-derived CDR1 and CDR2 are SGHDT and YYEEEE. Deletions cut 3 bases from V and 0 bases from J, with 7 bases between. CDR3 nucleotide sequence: TGTGCCAGCAGCTCCTCACACTCTGGAAACACCATATATTTT. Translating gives CASSSSHSGNTIYF.

The CDR3 protein is CASSPVAGSYEQYF. The DNA for the CDR3 is TGCGCCAGCAGCCCTGTAGCGGGAAGCTACGAGCAGTACTTC. The V and J genes are TRBV4-3 and TRBJ2-7; 8 nucleotides line up with TRBD2. The CDR3 is 14 residues long. Germline V gene sequence: CDR1 LGHNA, CDR2 YSLEER. V shed 4 bases and J 3 bases; nucleotides not matched to a gene: 5.

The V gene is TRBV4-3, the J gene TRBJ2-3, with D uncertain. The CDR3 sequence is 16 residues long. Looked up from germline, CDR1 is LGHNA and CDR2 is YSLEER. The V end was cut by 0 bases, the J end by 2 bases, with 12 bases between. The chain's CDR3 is CASSQERSQFTDTQYF. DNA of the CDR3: TGCGCCAGCAGCCAAGAGCGCTCCCAGTTCACAGATACGCAGTATTTT.

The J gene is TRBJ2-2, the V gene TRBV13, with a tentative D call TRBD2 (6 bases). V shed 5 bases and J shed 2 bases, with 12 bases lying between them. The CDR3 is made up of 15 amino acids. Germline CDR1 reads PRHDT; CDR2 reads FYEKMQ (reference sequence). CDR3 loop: CASSPPGANTGELFF. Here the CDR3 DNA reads TGTGCCAGCAGCCCCCCGGGAGCTAACACCGGGGAGCTGTTTTTT.

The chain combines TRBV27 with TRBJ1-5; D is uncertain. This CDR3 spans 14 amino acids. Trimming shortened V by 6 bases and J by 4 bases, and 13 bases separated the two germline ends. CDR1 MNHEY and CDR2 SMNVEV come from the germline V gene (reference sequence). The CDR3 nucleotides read TGTGCCAGCAGCCTCTACGGGATAAATCAGCCCCAGCATTTT. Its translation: CASSLYGINQPQHF.

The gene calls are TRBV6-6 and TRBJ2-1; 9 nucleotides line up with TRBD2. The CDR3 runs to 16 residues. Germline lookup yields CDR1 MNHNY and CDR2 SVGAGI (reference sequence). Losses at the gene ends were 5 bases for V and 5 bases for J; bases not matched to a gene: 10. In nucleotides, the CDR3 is TGTGCCAGCAGTCCTTGGGTAGCGGGGGTCAACAATGAGCAGTTCTTC. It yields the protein CASSPWVAGVNNEQFF.

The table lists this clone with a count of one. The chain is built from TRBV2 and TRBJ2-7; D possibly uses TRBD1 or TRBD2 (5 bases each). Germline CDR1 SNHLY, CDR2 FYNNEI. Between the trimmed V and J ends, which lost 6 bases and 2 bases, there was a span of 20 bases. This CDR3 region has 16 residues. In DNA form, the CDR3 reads TGTGCCAGCAGGAACGGCCCGGGACGGGGAACCTACGAGCAGTACTTC. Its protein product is CASRNGPGRGTYEQYF.

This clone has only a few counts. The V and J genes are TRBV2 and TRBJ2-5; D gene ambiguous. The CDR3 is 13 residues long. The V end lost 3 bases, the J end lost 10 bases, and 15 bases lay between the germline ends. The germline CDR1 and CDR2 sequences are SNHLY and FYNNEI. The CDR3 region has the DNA TGTGCCAGCAGTGATGTCACACTTTTTGACCAGTACTTC. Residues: CASSDVTLFDQYF.

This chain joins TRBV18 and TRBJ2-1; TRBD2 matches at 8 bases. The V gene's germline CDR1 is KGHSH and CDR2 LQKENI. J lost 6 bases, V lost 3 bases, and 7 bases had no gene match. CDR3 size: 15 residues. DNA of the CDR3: TGTGCCAGCTCACCTTCGGGGGGGATCGGCAATGAGCAGTTCTTC. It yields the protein CASSPSGGIGNEQFF.

The CDR3 protein is CASSPGTGGYGYTF. The DNA for the CDR3 is TGTGCCAGCAGCCCGGGGACAGGGGGGTATGGCTACACCTTC. The genes are TRBV9 and TRBJ1-2; the match to TRBD1 covers 11 bases. This CDR3 contains 14 residues. Unmatched junction bases numbered 4, after V lost 4 bases and J lost 5 bases. Germline CDR1 is SGDLS and CDR2 is YYNGEE.

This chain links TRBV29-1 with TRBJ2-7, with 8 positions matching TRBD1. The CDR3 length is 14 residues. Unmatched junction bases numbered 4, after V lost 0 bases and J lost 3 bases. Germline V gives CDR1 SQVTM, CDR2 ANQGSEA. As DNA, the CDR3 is TGCAGCGTTGAAGATATAGGACAGGGCTACGAGCAGTACTTC. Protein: CSVEDIGQGYEQYF.

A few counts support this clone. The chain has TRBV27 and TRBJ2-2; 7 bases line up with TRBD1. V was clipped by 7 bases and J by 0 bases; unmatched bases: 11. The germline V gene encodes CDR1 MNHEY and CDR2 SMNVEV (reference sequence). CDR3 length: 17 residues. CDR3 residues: CASKKGIGTANTGELFF. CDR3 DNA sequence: TGTGCCAGCAAAAAGGGCATCGGGACAGCGAACACCGGGGAGCTGTTTTTT.

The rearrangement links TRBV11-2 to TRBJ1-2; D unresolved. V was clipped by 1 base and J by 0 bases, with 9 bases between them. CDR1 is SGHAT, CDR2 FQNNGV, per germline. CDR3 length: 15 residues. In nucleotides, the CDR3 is TGTGCCAGCAGCTTAGGAGGGAAAGCTAACTATGGCTACACCTTC. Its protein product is CASSLGGKANYGYTF.

The CDR3 loop reads CATSRDPGEVYNSPLHF. The CDR3 DNA is TGTGCCACCAGCAGAGATCCGGGGGAGGTCTATAATTCACCCCTCCACTTT. This chain joins TRBV15 and TRBJ1-6; D possibly corresponds to TRBD1 (5 bases). This CDR3 is built from 17 residues. V was shortened by 0 bases and J by 3 bases, with 12 bases between the two germline ends. Germline loops: CDR1 LNHNV, CDR2 YYDKDF (reference sequence).

DNA for the CDR3: TGTGCTAGTAGTAGGGACCCCAATCAGCCCCAGCATTTT. It yields the protein CASSRDPNQPQHF. This chain joins TRBV12-5 and TRBJ1-5, with a weak D call TRBD1 (5 bases). The CDR3 is made up of 13 amino acids. The germline CDR1 and CDR2 sequences are LGHNT and FRNRAP. Trimming cost V 8 bases and J 3 bases, with 11 bases left between them.

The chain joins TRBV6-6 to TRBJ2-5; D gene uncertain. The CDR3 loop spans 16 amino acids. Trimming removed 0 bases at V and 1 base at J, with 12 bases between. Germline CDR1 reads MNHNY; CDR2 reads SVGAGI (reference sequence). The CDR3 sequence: CASSYSMGNLQETQYF. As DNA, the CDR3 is TGTGCCAGCAGTTACTCGATGGGAAACCTCCAAGAGACCCAGTACTTC.

CDR3 nucleotide sequence: TGTGCCAGCGCTCTACGAGGAGAGCAGTACTTC. This encodes CASALRGEQYF. This chain connects TRBV5-6 to TRBJ2-7; unclear D gene. CDR1 and CDR2 (germline): SGHDT, YYEEEE. Trimming pared 7 bases from V and 7 bases from J, leaving 12 bases between. The CDR3 is 11 amino acids.

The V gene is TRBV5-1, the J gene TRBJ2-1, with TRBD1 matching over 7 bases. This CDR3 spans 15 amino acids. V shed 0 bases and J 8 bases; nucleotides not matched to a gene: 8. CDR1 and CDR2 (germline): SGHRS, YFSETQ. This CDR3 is CASSLVGRGPDEQFF. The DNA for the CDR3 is TGCGCCAGCAGCTTGGTAGGTAGGGGGCCGGATGAGCAGTTCTTC.

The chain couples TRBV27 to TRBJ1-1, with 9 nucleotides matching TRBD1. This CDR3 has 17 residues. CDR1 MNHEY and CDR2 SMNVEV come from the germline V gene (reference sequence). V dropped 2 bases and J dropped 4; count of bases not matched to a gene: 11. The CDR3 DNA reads TGTGCCAGCAGTTTACGCATCGTACAGGGGGCGGGCACTGAAGCTTTCTTT. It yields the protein CASSLRIVQGAGTEAFF.

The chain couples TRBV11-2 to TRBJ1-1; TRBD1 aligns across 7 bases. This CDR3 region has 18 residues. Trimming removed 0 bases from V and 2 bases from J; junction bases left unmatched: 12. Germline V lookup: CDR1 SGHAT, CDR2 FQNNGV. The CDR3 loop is CASSLERGRGLSNTEAFF. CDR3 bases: TGTGCCAGCAGCTTAGAACGGGGCAGGGGGTTGTCTAACACTGAAGCTTTCTTT.